Detailed here is one TCR beta chain. In the PCR, 60 Vbeta and 13 Jbeta primers were used. Profiled with immunoSEQ multiplex PCR; TCRdb holds only in-frame clones, not every one. The sample shows about 69,000 clones, 60% to 75% of them seen only once. The record originates from a study of cytomegalovirus exposure and HLA in healthy donors. The length of the CDR3 is 12 residues. Germline CDR1 SQVTM, CDR2 ANQGSEA. V lost 6 bases, J lost 2 bases, and 10 bases lay in between. This clonotype was sampled from a woman between 55 and 75 years old in good health and CMV-seropositive. Sequencing input: PBMCs. The chain carries TRBV29-1 and TRBJ2-5, with D maybe TRBD1 (5 bases). CDR3: CSVSRAQETQYF. In nucleotides, the CDR3 is TGCAGCGTGAGCAGGGCGCAAGAGACCCAGTACTTC.